Presented here are 13 T cell receptor beta chains from one specimen sequenced in a study of OX40 agonist ivuxolimab in advanced cancers. Assay used: immunoSEQ multiplex PCR; TCRdb lists only in-frame clones, some missing. The data show fewer than 70,000 clones, about nine tenths seen once. The sequences come from CD4+ or CD8+ T cells sorted from blood, collected in a trial of the OX40 agonist ivuxolimab. All receptors come from an adult with an advanced solid tumor such as melanoma, head and neck, liver or kidney cancer.

This chain connects TRBV2 to TRBJ2-3, with TRBD2 matching over 13 bases. The trim removed 6 bases at V and 2 bases at J, leaving 8 bases unmatched. The CDR3 consists of 17 residues. The V gene's germline CDR1 is SNHLY and CDR2 FYNNEI. In nucleotides, the CDR3 is TGTGCCAGCAGAGGAGGACTAGCGGGAGACCACACAGATACGCAGTATTTT. Translation: CASRGGLAGDHTDTQYF. Supplemented by reference TRBV2 and TRBJ2-3, the full variable domain reads EPEVTQTPSHQVTQMGQEVILRCVPISNHLYFYWYRQILGQKVEFLVSFYNNEISEKSEIFDDQFSVERPDGSNFTLKIRSTKLEDSAMYFCASRGGLAGDHTDTQYFGPGTRLTVL.

The chain recombines TRBV7-3 with TRBJ2-7; D unclear. Trimming took 3 bases from V and 5 from J, leaving 14 bases between them. The CDR3 sequence is 14 residues long. Germline V lookup: CDR1 SGHTA, CDR2 FQGTGA. CDR3 in amino acids: CASSFASARNEQYF. CDR3 DNA: TGTGCCAGCAGCTTTGCATCGGCCAGGAACGAGCAGTACTTC.

This chain links TRBV19 with TRBJ2-1; 10 positions agree with TRBD2. From germline, CDR1 is LNHDA and CDR2 SQIVND (reference sequence). This CDR3 region has 14 residues. V trimming: 5 bases; J trimming: 5 bases; junction bases outside the gene matches: 3. The CDR3, as DNA: TGTGCCAGTAGTGGACTAGCGGTTGACAATGAGCAGTTCTTC. Its protein product is CASSGLAVDNEQFF. The full variable domain, in which reference TRBV19 and TRBJ2-1 provide the parts outside the CDR3, is DGGITQSPKYLFRKEGQNVTLSCEQNLNHDAMYWYRQDPGQGLRLIYYSQIVNDFQKGDIAEGYSVSREKKESFPLTVTSAQKNPTAFYLCASSGLAVDNEQFFGPGTRLTVL.

This chain connects TRBV5-1 to TRBJ2-3, with D hard to call. The CDR3 covers 14 residues. Per germline, CDR1 SGHRS and CDR2 YFSETQ. The V end was cut by 4 bases, the J end by 2 bases, with 11 bases between. In DNA form, the CDR3 reads TGCGCCAGCAGCCCGAACCCGAACACAGATACGCAGTATTTT. Encoded protein: CASSPNPNTDTQYF.

This clone was counted a single time. The genes are TRBV5-1 and TRBJ2-5; no definite D call. Trimming took off 4 bases at V and 4 bases at J, with 8 bases between the two ends. The germline CDR1 and CDR2 sequences are SGHRS and YFSETQ. The CDR3 consists of 12 residues. The CDR3 sequence: CASSPSGETQYF. The CDR3 DNA reads TGCGCCAGCAGCCCCTCGGGAGAGACCCAGTACTTC.

This sequence joins TRBV5-1 and TRBJ2-5; perhaps D is TRBD1 or TRBD2 (6 bases each). The CDR3 consists of 14 residues. The germline V gene has CDR1 SGHRS and CDR2 YFSETQ. The V and J ends lost 6 bases and 1 base respectively, with 13 bases between them. The CDR3 here is CASNRGPTQETQYF. CDR3 nucleotide sequence: TGCGCCAGCAATCGGGGGCCGACCCAAGAGACCCAGTACTTC.

The rearrangement uses TRBV5-1 and TRBJ1-6; D gene unclear. Looked up from germline, CDR1 is SGHRS and CDR2 is YFSETQ. V was shortened by 1 base and J by 7 bases, with 9 bases between the two germline ends. The CDR3 has 14 residues. CDR3 protein: CASSLLQENSPLHF. CDR3 nucleotide sequence: TGCGCCAGCAGCTTGTTACAAGAAAATTCACCCCTCCACTTT.

Regarding this clone: Other DNA sequences from this sample encode an identical CDR3 as well. The V call is TRBV7-9, the J call TRBJ2-6; no firm D call. Trimming pared 5 bases from V and 4 bases from J, leaving 6 bases between. This CDR3 has 13 amino acids. Germline values: CDR1 SEHNR, CDR2 FQNEAQ (reference sequence). CDR3 protein: CASSTSGANVLTF. CDR3 bases: TGTGCCAGCAGCACCTCGGGGGCCAACGTCCTGACTTTC.

The J gene is TRBJ2-3, the V gene TRBV10-1, with D perhaps given as TRBD1 or TRBD2 (5 bases each). The V gene lost 3 bases and the J gene lost 2 bases, with 9 bases spanning the gap. CDR3 length: 14 residues. Germline V gene data show CDR1 as WNHNN and CDR2 as SYGVQD (reference sequence). The CDR3 sequence is CASSDRGYTDTQYF. The CDR3 nucleotides read TGCGCCAGCAGTGATCGGGGCTACACAGATACGCAGTATTTT.

This chain uses TRBV7-9 with TRBJ2-5, with 7 bases that match TRBD1. CDR1 is SEHNR and CDR2 is FQNEAQ in the germline V gene (reference sequence). Trimming took 5 bases from V and 4 from J; bases not matched to a gene: 7. This CDR3 spans 14 amino acids. CDR3 sequence reads: CASSATGTGETQYF. The CDR3 nucleotides read TGTGCCAGCAGCGCGACAGGGACGGGAGAGACCCAGTACTTC.

This clone was observed a handful of times. The chain recombines TRBV5-1 with TRBJ2-7, with 7 nucleotides matching TRBD2. The length of the CDR3 is 14 residues. V lost 4 bases and J lost 0; bases outside the gene matches: 4. Germline values: CDR1 SGHRS, CDR2 YFSETQ. The CDR3 protein is CASSPGLNSYEQYF. The CDR3, as DNA: TGCGCCAGCAGCCCGGGACTAAACTCCTACGAGCAGTACTTC. Looking up the rest from reference TRBV5-1 and TRBJ2-7 gives the full variable domain: KAGVTQTPRYLIKTRGQQVTLSCSPISGHRSVSWYQQTPGQGLQFLFEYFSETQRNKGNFPGRFSGRQFSNSRSEMNVSTLELGDSALYLCASSPGLNSYEQYFGPGTRLTVT.

This clone was seen a handful of times. The V and J genes are TRBV5-5 and TRBJ2-7; TRBD1 matches at 7 bases. CDR3 length: 13 residues. V lost 2 bases, J lost 7 bases, and 6 bases stayed unmatched. Germline-derived CDR1 and CDR2 are SGHKS and YYEKEE (reference sequence). The chain's CDR3 is CASSFLGGGEQYF. The CDR3 nucleotides read TGTGCCAGCAGCTTCTTAGGGGGCGGTGAGCAGTACTTC.

This chain joins TRBV6-1 and TRBJ1-1, with TRBD1 identical over 7 bases. Germline CDR1 and CDR2: MNHNS and SASEGT. V shed 2 bases and J 1 base; nucleotides not matched to a gene: 4. This CDR3 has 15 residues. Written as DNA, the CDR3 is TGTGCCAGCAGTGAACCGGGACAGCCGAACACTGAAGCTTTCTTT. Protein product: CASSEPGQPNTEAFF.